The 18 T cell receptor beta chains in this list originate from one sample, sequenced in a study of shared clonotypes between healthy human individuals. Method: immunoSEQ multiplex PCR; TCRdb's copy keeps in-frame clones and lacks some. The profile covers 2 million to 2.5 million clones, with approximately 94% appearing a single time and approximately 0.13% taken by the ten largest. The sample consisted of naive CD4+ T cells sorted from blood. Subset meaning: CD45RA+ positively selected. The receptors were sampled from a young man in good health.

J is TRBJ1-2 and V is TRBV6-1, with TRBD1 matching over 7 bases. Unmatched junction bases numbered 5, after V lost 6 bases and J lost 7 bases. CDR3 size: 12 residues. CDR1 and CDR2 from the germline V gene are MNHNS and SASEGT. This CDR3 reads CASRAQGTGYTF. CDR3 sequence (DNA): TGTGCCAGCAGGGCACAGGGGACTGGCTACACCTTC.

This chain links TRBV18 with TRBJ2-7; D unresolved. The CDR3 has 16 amino acids. The V and J ends lost 3 bases and 6 bases respectively, with 21 bases between them. Germline assignment: CDR1 KGHSH and CDR2 LQKENI. The CDR3 DNA reads as TGTGCCAGCTCACCTGTGACCCCGAAGATAACCGGCGAGCAGTACTTC. This encodes CASSPVTPKITGEQYF.

The V call is TRBV18, the J call TRBJ1-1; D call uncertain. Germline V gives CDR1 KGHSH, CDR2 LQKENI. This CDR3 has 14 residues. V lost 0 bases to trimming and J lost 5 bases, with 10 bases between them. DNA for the CDR3: TGTGCCAGCTCACCACCGGTGGGGAGGACTGAAGCTTTCTTT. Protein: CASSPPVGRTEAFF.

This clone was seen just once. This chain uses TRBV5-1 with TRBJ1-2; TRBD1 aligns across 9 bases. CDR1 and CDR2 (germline): SGHRS, YFSETQ. The length of the CDR3 is 15 residues. The V and J ends lost 0 bases and 5 bases, in that order; junction bases with no gene match: 5. The DNA for the CDR3 is TGCGCCAGCAGCTTGGCCGTGGGGACAGGGTATGGCTACACCTTC. Amino acids: CASSLAVGTGYGYTF. The full variable domain, in which reference TRBV5-1 and TRBJ1-2 provide the parts outside the CDR3, is KAGVTQTPRYLIKTRGQQVTLSCSPISGHRSVSWYQQTPGQGLQFLFEYFSETQRNKGNFPGRFSGRQFSNSRSEMNVSTLELGDSALYLCASSLAVGTGYGYTFGSGTRLTVV.

The rearrangement uses TRBV28 and TRBJ2-3; no firm D call. The germline CDR1 and CDR2 sequences are MDHEN and SYDVKM. The CDR3 contains 14 residues. V was cut by 1 base and J by 1 base, with 6 bases left in between. As DNA, the CDR3 is TGTGCCAGCAGTTTATTCAAGGGCACAGATACGCAGTATTTT. It specifies CASSLFKGTDTQYF. The full variable domain, completed using reference TRBV28 and TRBJ2-3, is DVKVTQSSRYLVKRTGEKVFLECVQDMDHENMFWYRQDPGLGLRLIYFSYDVKMKEKGDIPEGYSVSREKKERFSLILESASTNQTSMYLCASSLFKGTDTQYFGPGTRLTVL.

This clone has a single count. The same CDR3 also results from other DNA sequences found in this sample. V and J are TRBV10-3 and TRBJ2-7; D is possibly TRBD1 (6 bases). V lost 0 bases and J 5 bases, leaving 11 bases between the germline ends. Germline values: CDR1 ENHRY, CDR2 SYGVKD. The CDR3 is 14 amino acids. CDR3 region: CAISESRGLDEQYF. In DNA, the CDR3 is TGTGCCATCAGTGAGTCCAGGGGCCTCGACGAGCAGTACTTC.

This chain connects TRBV9 to TRBJ2-1; 9 bases line up with TRBD1. V lost 2 bases, J lost 7 bases, and 7 bases stayed unmatched. CDR1 is SGDLS and CDR2 is YYNGEE in the germline V gene. The length of the CDR3 is 15 residues. The CDR3 loop is CASSVGGQGMNEQFF. Written as DNA, the CDR3 is TGTGCCAGCAGCGTCGGGGGACAGGGTATGAATGAGCAGTTCTTC.

Remarks on this clone: Other DNA variants within this sample encode the same CDR3. This chain joins TRBV5-4 and TRBJ2-7; TRBD1 aligns across 8 bases. Germline lookup yields CDR1 SGHNT and CDR2 YYREEE (reference sequence). There are 12 residues in the CDR3. V lost 2 bases to trimming and J lost 6 bases; unmatched junction nucleotides: 1. DNA for the CDR3: TGTGCCAGCAGCTTAGACAGGGGCGAGCAGTACTTC. It specifies CASSLDRGEQYF.

This chain links TRBV5-1 with TRBJ2-6, with D uncertain. The CDR3 consists of 19 residues. From germline, CDR1 is SGHRS and CDR2 YFSETQ. Trimming removed 0 bases from V and 1 base from J, with 17 bases in between. The CDR3 protein is CASSLVSVAVASGANVLTF. The DNA for the CDR3 is TGCGCCAGCAGCTTGGTCTCAGTAGCAGTTGCTTCTGGGGCCAACGTCCTGACTTTC. The entire variable domain, with the rest obtained from reference TRBV5-1 and TRBJ2-6, is as follows: KAGVTQTPRYLIKTRGQQVTLSCSPISGHRSVSWYQQTPGQGLQFLFEYFSETQRNKGNFPGRFSGRQFSNSRSEMNVSTLELGDSALYLCASSLVSVAVASGANVLTFGAGSRLTVL.

The chain links TRBV7-2 to TRBJ2-5; 10 bases are shared with TRBD2. The CDR3 runs 15 residues. CDR1 is SGHTA, CDR2 FQGNSA, per germline. After removal of 2 bases from V and 1 base from J, the junction contained 1 base not matched to a gene. CDR3 protein: CASSLSGRAQETQYF. CDR3 DNA: TGTGCCAGCAGCTTAAGCGGGAGGGCCCAAGAGACCCAGTACTTC.

This clone was counted once. The V call is TRBV29-1, the J call TRBJ1-1; a weak D match, TRBD1 (5 bases). Germline V gene sequence: CDR1 SQVTM, CDR2 ANQGSEA. The CDR3 has 12 amino acids. V lost 3 bases to trimming and J lost 5 bases, with 10 bases between them. The CDR3 region is CSVDEGRTEAFF. CDR3 coding DNA: TGCAGCGTTGATGAGGGGAGGACTGAAGCTTTCTTT.

The V gene is TRBV2, the J gene TRBJ1-5; TRBD1 matches 10 bases. V lost 6 bases and J lost 3; bases outside the gene matches: 5. CDR1 SNHLY and CDR2 FYNNEI come from the germline V gene. The CDR3 sequence is 15 residues long. CDR3 sequence reads: CASRAGTGANQPQHF. In nucleotides, the CDR3 is TGTGCCAGCAGGGCCGGGACAGGGGCCAATCAGCCCCAGCATTTT.

The chain combines TRBV6-5 with TRBJ2-2; 10 bases map to TRBD2. The J segment lost 8 bases and the V segment lost 6 bases, leaving 6 bases of the junction unmatched. From germline, CDR1 is MNHEY and CDR2 SVGAGI. CDR3 length equals 14 residues. This chain's CDR3 is CASRISGGLGELFF. The DNA for the CDR3 is TGTGCCAGCAGAATTAGCGGGGGGTTGGGGGAGCTGTTTTTT.

The rearrangement joins TRBV5-1 to TRBJ2-1; 10 bases line up with TRBD2. CDR1 and CDR2 from the germline V gene are SGHRS and YFSETQ. This CDR3 has 15 residues. V lost 7 bases and J lost 2; bases outside the gene matches: 6. In DNA, the CDR3 is TGCGCCAGCGCCCCCGGGACTAGCGCCTACAATGAGCAGTTCTTC. This sequence encodes CASAPGTSAYNEQFF.

The chain joins TRBV18 to TRBJ1-1; possibly TRBD1 for D (6 bases). Germline-derived CDR1 and CDR2 are KGHSH and LQKENI. The CDR3 covers 15 residues. V lost 2 bases and J 4 bases, leaving 14 bases between the germline ends. The CDR3 protein is CASSPNTGSSTEAFF. Written as DNA, the CDR3 is TGTGCCAGCTCACCAAACACAGGGAGTAGCACTGAAGCTTTCTTT.

The V gene is TRBV6-5, the J gene TRBJ1-1; D is perhaps TRBD1 (5 bases). Germline CDR1 is MNHEY and CDR2 is SVGAGI. V was pared by 0 bases and J by 7 bases, with 12 bases between. CDR3 length equals 14 residues. The CDR3 nucleotides read TGTGCCAGCAGTTACTCGAACAGGTTAGGTGAAGCTTTCTTT. Amino acid sequence: CASSYSNRLGEAFF.

This rearrangement joins TRBV28 to TRBJ2-3, with 13 bases lining up with TRBD2. The junction had 12 bases not matched to a gene; V was cut back by 5 bases and J by 4 bases. The CDR3 is made up of 18 amino acids. Germline CDR1 MDHEN, CDR2 SYDVKM. In DNA form, the CDR3 reads TGTGCCAGCAGTCCAGGACTAGCGGGGGCCCGGGCGGCAGATACGCAGTATTTT. It codes for CASSPGLAGARAADTQYF.

Of note for this clone: The same CDR3 is also encoded by other DNA sequences in this sample. The genes are TRBV19 and TRBJ2-7; the match to TRBD2 covers 8 bases. The V and J ends lost 5 bases and 0 bases, in that order; junction bases with no gene match: 3. The CDR3 loop spans 14 amino acids. Per germline, CDR1 LNHDA and CDR2 SQIVND (reference sequence). CDR3 nucleotides: TGTGCCAGTAGTTTGACTAGCGCCTCCTACGAGCAGTACTTC. Amino acids: CASSLTSASYEQYF.